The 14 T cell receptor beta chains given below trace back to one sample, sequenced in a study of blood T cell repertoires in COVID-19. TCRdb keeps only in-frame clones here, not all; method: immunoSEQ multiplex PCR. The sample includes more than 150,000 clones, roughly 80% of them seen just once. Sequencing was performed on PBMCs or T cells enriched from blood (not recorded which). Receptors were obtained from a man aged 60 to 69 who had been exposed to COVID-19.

The CDR3 sequence: CASSTGANVLTF. CDR3 in DNA: TGTGCCAGTAGTACGGGGGCCAACGTCCTGACTTTC. The V and J genes are TRBV19 and TRBJ2-6; no clear D gene. In germline, CDR1 is LNHDA, CDR2 SQIVND (reference sequence). V was cut by 4 bases and J by 4 bases, with 2 bases left in between. The length of the CDR3 is 12 residues.

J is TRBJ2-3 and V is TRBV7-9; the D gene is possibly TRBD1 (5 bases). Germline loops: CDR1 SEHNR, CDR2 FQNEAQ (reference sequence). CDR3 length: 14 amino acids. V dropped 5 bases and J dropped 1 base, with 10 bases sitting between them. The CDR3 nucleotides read TGTGCCAGCAGCATGGACATAGGCACAGATACGCAGTATTTT. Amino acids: CASSMDIGTDTQYF.

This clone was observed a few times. The CDR3 sequence: CASSERTLGTDTQYF. DNA for the CDR3: TGTGCCAGCAGCGAACGGACATTAGGCACAGATACGCAGTATTTT. The rearrangement joins TRBV5-4 to TRBJ2-3; D may be TRBD1 (5 bases). V lost 4 bases to trimming and J lost 1 base, with 13 bases between them. This CDR3 is built from 15 residues. Germline assignment: CDR1 SGHNT and CDR2 YYREEE (reference sequence).

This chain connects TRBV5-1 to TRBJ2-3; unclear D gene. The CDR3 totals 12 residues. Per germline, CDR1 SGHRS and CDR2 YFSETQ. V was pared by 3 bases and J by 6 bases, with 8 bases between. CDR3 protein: CASSSIGDTQYF. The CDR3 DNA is TGCGCCAGCAGCTCGATTGGCGATACGCAGTATTTT.

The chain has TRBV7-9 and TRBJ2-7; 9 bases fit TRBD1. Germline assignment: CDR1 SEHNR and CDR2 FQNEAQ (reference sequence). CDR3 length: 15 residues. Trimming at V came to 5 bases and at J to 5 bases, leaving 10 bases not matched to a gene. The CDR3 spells CASSEVRTGVDEQYF. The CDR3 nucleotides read TGTGCCAGCAGCGAGGTCAGGACAGGGGTCGACGAGCAGTACTTC.

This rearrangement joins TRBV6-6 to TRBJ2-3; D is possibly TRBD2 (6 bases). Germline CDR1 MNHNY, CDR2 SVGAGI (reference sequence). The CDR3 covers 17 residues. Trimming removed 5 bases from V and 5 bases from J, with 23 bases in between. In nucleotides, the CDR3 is TGTGCCAGCAGTCCCTACCCGACTAGGGCCCAGGAAGATACGCAGTATTTT. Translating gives CASSPYPTRAQEDTQYF.

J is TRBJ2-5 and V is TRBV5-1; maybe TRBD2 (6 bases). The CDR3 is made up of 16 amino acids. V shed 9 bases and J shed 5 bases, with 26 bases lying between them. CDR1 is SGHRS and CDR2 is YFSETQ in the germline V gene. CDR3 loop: CATGRGVVESRETQYF. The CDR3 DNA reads TGCGCCACCGGGAGAGGGGTGGTAGAGAGTCGGGAGACCCAGTACTTC.

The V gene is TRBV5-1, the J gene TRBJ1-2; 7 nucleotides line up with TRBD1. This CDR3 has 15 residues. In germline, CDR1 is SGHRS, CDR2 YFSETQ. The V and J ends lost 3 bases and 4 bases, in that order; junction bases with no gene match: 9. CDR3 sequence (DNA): TGCGCCAGCAGCTCACCCAAGGACAGGAGCTATGGCTACACCTTC. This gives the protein CASSSPKDRSYGYTF.

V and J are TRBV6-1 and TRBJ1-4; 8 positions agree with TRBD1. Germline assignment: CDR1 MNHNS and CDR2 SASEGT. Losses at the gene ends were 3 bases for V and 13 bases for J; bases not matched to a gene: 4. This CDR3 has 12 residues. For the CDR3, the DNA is TGTGCCAGCAGTGAGATCGGACAGGGACTGTTTTTT. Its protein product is CASSEIGQGLFF.

This CDR3 is CACYPYPLHF. The DNA for the CDR3 is TGTGCCTGCTACCCCTACCCCCTCCACTTT. The chain carries TRBV9 and TRBJ1-6, with D hard to call. V was cut by 10 bases and J by 13 bases, with 12 bases left in between. The germline V gene has CDR1 SGDLS and CDR2 YYNGEE. The CDR3 has 10 amino acids.

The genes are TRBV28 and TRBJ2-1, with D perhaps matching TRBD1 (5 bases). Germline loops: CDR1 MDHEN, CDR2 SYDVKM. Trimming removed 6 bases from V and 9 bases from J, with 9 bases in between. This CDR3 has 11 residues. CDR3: CASRGHIEQFF. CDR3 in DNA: TGTGCCAGCAGGGGGCATATTGAGCAGTTCTTC.

Here the CDR3 reads CASSQDRPPLDSEQYF. The CDR3, as DNA: TGTGCCAGCAGCCAAGATCGACCCCCACTAGACTCCGAGCAGTACTTC. This chain connects TRBV3-1 (or the pseudogene TRBV3-2) to TRBJ2-7; tentatively, D is TRBD2 (5 bases). Per the germline V gene, CDR1 is LGHDT and CDR2 is YNNKEL (reference sequence). The CDR3 sequence is 16 residues long. V was trimmed by 0 bases and J by 6 bases, leaving 18 bases between them.

The CDR3 DNA reads TGTGCCAGTTTAGCGGGATCGAACACCGGGGAGCTGTTTTTT. Its translation is CASLAGSNTGELFF. This chain links TRBV28 with TRBJ2-2; 8 positions agree with TRBD2. V lost 9 bases, J lost 0 bases, and 3 bases stayed unmatched. CDR1 and CDR2 from the germline V gene are MDHEN and SYDVKM. This CDR3 has 14 amino acids.

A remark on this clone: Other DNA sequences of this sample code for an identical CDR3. The CDR3 DNA is TGTGCCAGCAGTCTCAACACCGGGGAGCTGTTTTTT. This gives the protein CASSLNTGELFF. The rearrangement links TRBV12-3 or TRBV12-4 to TRBJ2-2; D gene unclear. This CDR3 region has 12 residues. Trimming cost V 5 bases and J 2 bases, with 3 bases left between them.